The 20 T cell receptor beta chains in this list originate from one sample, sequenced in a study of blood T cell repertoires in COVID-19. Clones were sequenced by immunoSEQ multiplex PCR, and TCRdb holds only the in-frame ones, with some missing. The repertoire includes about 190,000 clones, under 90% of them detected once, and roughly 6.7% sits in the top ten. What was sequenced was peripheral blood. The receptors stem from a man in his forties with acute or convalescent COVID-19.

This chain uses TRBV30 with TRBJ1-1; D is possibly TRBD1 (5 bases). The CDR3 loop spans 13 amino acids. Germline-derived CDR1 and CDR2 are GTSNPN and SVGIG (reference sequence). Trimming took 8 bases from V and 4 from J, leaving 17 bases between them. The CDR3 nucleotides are TGTGCCCTTGAGATAGGTAGGGGCACTGAAGCTTTCTTT. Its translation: CALEIGRGTEAFF.

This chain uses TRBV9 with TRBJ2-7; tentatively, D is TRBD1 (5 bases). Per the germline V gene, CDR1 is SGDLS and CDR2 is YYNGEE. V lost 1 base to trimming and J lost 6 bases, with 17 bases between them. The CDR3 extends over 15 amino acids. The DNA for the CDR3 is TGTGCCAGCAGCGTAAAGGCAGGGAATCCTTCCGAGCAGTACTTC. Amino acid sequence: CASSVKAGNPSEQYF.

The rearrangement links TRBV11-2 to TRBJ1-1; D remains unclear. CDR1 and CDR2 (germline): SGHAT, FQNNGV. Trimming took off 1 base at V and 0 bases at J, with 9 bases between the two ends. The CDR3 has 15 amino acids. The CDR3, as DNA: TGTGCCAGCAGCTTAGGTCGGGAGATGAACACTGAAGCTTTCTTT. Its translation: CASSLGREMNTEAFF.

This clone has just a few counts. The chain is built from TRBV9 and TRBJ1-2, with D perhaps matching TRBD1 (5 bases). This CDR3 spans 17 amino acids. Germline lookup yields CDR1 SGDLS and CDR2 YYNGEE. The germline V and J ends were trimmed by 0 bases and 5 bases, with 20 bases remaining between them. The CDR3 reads CASSVVGFAGGEYGYTF. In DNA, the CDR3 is TGTGCCAGCAGCGTAGTCGGCTTTGCGGGAGGGGAATATGGCTACACCTTC.

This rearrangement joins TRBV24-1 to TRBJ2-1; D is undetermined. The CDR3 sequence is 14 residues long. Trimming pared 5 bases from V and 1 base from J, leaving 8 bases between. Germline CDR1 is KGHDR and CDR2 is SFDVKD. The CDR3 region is CATSGWPSYNEQFF. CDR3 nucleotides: TGTGCCACCAGTGGATGGCCTTCCTACAATGAGCAGTTCTTC.

CDR3 sequence: CASSLVSGGSYNEQFF. DNA for the CDR3: TGTGCCAGCAGCTTAGTCAGCGGGGGGTCCTACAATGAGCAGTTCTTC. The J gene is TRBJ2-1, the V gene TRBV7-2, with 9 bases that match TRBD2. Germline loops: CDR1 SGHTA, CDR2 FQGNSA. The CDR3 covers 16 residues. Unmatched junction bases numbered 2, after V lost 1 base and J lost 1 base.

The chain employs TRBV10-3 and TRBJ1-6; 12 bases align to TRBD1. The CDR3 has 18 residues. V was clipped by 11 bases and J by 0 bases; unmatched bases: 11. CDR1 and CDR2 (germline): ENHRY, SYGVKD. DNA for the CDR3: TGTGCCGTTCGACCGGGACAGGGGGCAAGCTCCTATAATTCACCCCTCCACTTT. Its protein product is CAVRPGQGASSYNSPLHF.

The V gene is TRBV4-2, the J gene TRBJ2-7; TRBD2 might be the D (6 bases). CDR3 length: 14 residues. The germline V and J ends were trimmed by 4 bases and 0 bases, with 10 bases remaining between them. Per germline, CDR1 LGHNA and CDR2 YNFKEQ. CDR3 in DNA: TGTGCCAGCAGCCCCGACGGGAGCTCCTACGAGCAGTACTTC. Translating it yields CASSPDGSSYEQYF.

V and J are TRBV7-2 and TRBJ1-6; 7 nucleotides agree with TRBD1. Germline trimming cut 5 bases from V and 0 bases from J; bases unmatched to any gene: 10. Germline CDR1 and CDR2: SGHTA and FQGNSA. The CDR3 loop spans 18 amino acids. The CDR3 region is CASSLIRGQSSYNSPLHF. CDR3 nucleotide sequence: TGTGCCAGCAGCCTCATTAGGGGGCAGAGCTCCTATAATTCACCCCTCCACTTT.

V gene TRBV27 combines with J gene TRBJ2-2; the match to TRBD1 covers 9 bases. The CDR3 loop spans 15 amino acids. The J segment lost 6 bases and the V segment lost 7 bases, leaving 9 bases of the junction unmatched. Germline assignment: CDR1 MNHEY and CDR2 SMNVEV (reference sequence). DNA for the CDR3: TGTGCCAGCACTAACGGACAGGGGAAGGCCGGGGAGCTGTTTTTT. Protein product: CASTNGQGKAGELFF.

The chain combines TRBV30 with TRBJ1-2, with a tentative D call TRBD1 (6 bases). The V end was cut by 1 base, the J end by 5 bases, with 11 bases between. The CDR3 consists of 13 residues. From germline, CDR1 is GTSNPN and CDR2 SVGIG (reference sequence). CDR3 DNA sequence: TGTGCCTGGAGTGCGGGACACTCATATGGCTACACCTTC. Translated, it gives CAWSAGHSYGYTF. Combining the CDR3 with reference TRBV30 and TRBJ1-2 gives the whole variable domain SQTIHQWPATLVQPVGSPLSLECTVEGTSNPNLYWYRQAAGRGLQLLFYSVGIGQISSEVPQNLSASRPQDRQFILSSKKLLLSDSGFYLCAWSAGHSYGYTFGSGTRLTVV.

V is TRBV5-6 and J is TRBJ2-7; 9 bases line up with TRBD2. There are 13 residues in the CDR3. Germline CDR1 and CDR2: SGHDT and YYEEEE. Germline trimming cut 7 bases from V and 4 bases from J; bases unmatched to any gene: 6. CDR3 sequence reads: CASGLAGRYEQYF. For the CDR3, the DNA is TGTGCCAGCGGGCTAGCGGGGAGATACGAGCAGTACTTC.

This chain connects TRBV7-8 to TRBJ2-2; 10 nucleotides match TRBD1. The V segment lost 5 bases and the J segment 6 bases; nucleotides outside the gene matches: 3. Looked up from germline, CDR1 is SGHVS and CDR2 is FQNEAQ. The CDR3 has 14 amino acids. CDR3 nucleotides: TGTGCCAGCAGCCAGGGACAGGGGTCCGGGGAGCTGTTTTTT. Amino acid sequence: CASSQGQGSGELFF.

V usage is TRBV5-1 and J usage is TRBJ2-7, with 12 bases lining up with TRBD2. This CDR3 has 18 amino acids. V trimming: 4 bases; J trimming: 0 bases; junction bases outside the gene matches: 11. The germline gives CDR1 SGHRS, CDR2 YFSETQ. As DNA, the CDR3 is TGCGCCAGCAGCCCCGGGGGTACTAGCGGGGGGTACTCCTACGAGCAGTACTTC. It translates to CASSPGGTSGGYSYEQYF. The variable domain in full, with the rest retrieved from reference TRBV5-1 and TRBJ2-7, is KAGVTQTPRYLIKTRGQQVTLSCSPISGHRSVSWYQQTPGQGLQFLFEYFSETQRNKGNFPGRFSGRQFSNSRSEMNVSTLELGDSALYLCASSPGGTSGGYSYEQYFGPGTRLTVT.

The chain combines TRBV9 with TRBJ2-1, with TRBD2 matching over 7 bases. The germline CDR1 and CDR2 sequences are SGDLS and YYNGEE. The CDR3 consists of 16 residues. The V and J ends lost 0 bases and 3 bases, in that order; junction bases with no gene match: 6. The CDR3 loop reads CASSVVPAGVYNEQFF. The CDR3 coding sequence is TGTGCCAGCAGCGTAGTTCCGGCGGGGGTCTACAATGAGCAGTTCTTC. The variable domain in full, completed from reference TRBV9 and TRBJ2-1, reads DSGVTQTPKHLITATGQRVTLRCSPRSGDLSVYWYQQSLDQGLQFLIQYYNGEERAKGNILERFSAQQFPDLHSELNLSSLELGDSALYFCASSVVPAGVYNEQFFGPGTRLTVL.

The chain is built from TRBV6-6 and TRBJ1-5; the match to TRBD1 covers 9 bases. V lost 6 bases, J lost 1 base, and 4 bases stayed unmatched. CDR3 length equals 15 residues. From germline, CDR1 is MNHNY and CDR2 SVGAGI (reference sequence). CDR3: CASSLTGGSNQPQHF. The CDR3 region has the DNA TGTGCCAGCAGCCTAACAGGGGGCAGCAATCAGCCCCAGCATTTT.

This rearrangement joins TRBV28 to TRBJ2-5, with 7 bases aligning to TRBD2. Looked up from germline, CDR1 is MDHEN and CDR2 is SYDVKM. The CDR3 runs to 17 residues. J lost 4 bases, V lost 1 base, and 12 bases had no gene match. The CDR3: CASSLLVPGGVRETQYF. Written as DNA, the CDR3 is TGTGCCAGCAGTTTATTAGTTCCGGGGGGAGTCCGAGAGACCCAGTACTTC.

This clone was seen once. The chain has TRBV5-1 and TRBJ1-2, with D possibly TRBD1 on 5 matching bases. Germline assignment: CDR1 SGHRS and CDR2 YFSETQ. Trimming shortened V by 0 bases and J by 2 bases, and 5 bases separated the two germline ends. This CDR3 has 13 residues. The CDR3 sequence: CASSLDRNYGYTF. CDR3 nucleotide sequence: TGCGCCAGCAGCTTGGACAGGAACTATGGCTACACCTTC.

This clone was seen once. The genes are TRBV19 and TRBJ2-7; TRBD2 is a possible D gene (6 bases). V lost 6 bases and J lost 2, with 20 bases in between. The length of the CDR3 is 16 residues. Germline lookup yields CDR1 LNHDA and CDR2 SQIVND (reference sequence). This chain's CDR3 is CASSTGPGDRAYEQYF. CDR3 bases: TGTGCCAGTAGCACAGGACCGGGAGACAGAGCCTACGAGCAGTACTTC.

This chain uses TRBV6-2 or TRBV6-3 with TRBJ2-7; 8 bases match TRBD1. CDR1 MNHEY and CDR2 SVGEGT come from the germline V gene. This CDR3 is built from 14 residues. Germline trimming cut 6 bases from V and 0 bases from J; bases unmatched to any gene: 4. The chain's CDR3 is CASSMDRDSYEQYF. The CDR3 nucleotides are TGTGCCAGCAGCATGGACAGGGACTCCTACGAGCAGTACTTC.